This TCR beta chain was observed in a study of T cell repertoires in cytomegalovirus infection. The overall study: It can be stated that public TCR beta signatures indicated CMV infection as well as a matching HLA type. Findings of the study overall: Across the ex vivo response, the dominant clonotypes were HLA-C-restricted CMV-specific TCR beta clonotypes. Carriage of CMV together with the relevant HLA was identifiable through cumulative public TCR beta family frequency.

One entry per CDR3 protein results from TCRdb running MiXCR on the reads. The sample lists 700,000 to 900,000 distinct CDR3 sequences; about 28% were seen once. V dropped 2 bases and J dropped 1 base, with 8 bases sitting between them. There are 14 residues in the CDR3. Germline-derived CDR1 and CDR2 are MNHEY and SVGAGI. Points on this clonotype: Its antigen is currently unknown.

V and J are TRBV6-5 and TRBJ1-1; no firm D call. The specimen comprised cultured CD8+ T cells from PBMCs, sampled from culture after CMV antigen stimulation. The clonotype was recovered from a human donor in good health (CMV status not recorded). Some clones in this sample may be carry-over from other donors' samples. The chain's CDR3 is CASSYVAGNTEAFF. The CDR3 DNA reads as TGTGCCAGCAGTTACGTAGCGGGGAACACTGAAGCTTTCTTT.